The 23 T cell receptor beta chains presented below share a single source sample, sequenced in a study of CD8+ T cells in alopecia areata. cDNA serving as the sequencing template came from extracted, reverse transcribed RNA. Profiled with immunoSEQ multiplex PCR; TCRdb holds only in-frame clones, not every one. The table lists 140,000 to 150,000 clones, around 49% of them singletons, with 0.95% to 1% in the top ten. Sequencing used CD4+ T cells sorted from blood, obtained at week 0. The receptors originated from a human donor with alopecia areata.

This clone was counted between two and nine times. A junction boundary mismatches the germline segment, possibly from a read error. The chain employs TRBV29-1 and TRBJ2-3; 7 bases map to TRBD1. Germline CDR1 and CDR2: SQVTM and ANQGSEA. The CDR3 contains 13 residues. CDR3 protein: CSVEGEGTGVDHF. The DNA for the CDR3 is TGCAGCGTTGAAGGCGAGGGTACAGGGGTGGACCATTTT.

The chain links TRBV29-1 to TRBJ2-2, with 11 bases aligning to TRBD2. V gave up 5 bases and J gave up 7 bases; unmatched junction bases: 6. The germline V gene has CDR1 SQVTM and CDR2 ANQGSEA. This CDR3 contains 14 residues. CDR3 nucleotide sequence: TGCAGCGTTTTACTAGCGGGAGAGGTCGGGGAGCTGTTTTTT. The encoded protein is CSVLLAGEVGELFF.

CDR3 protein: CSARTSGSSYEQYF. DNA for the CDR3: TGCAGCGCCAGGACTAGCGGGAGCTCCTACGAGCAGTACTTC. The chain recombines TRBV29-1 with TRBJ2-7, with 13 bases fitting TRBD2. After removal of 7 bases from V and 0 bases from J, the junction contained 3 bases not matched to a gene. This CDR3 spans 14 amino acids. Per the germline V gene, CDR1 is SQVTM and CDR2 is ANQGSEA.

The rearrangement uses TRBV4-3 and TRBJ1-5; no clear D gene. The V end was cut by 5 bases, the J end by 3 bases, with 8 bases between. The CDR3 consists of 13 residues. Germline V gives CDR1 LGHNA, CDR2 YSLEER. CDR3 region: CASSWDINQPQHF. The CDR3, as DNA: TGCGCCAGCAGCTGGGATATCAATCAGCCCCAGCATTTT.

This rearrangement joins TRBV7-2 to TRBJ2-3; D unresolved. V was clipped by 8 bases and J by 8 bases, with 8 bases between them. CDR1 is SGHTA and CDR2 is FQGNSA in the germline V gene. The CDR3 totals 10 residues. The CDR3 loop reads CASSIRTQYF. CDR3 DNA: TGTGCCAGCTCCATTCGTACGCAGTATTTT.

V usage is TRBV7-8 and J usage is TRBJ1-1; D unresolved. V was pared by 2 bases and J by 0 bases, with 10 bases between. The CDR3 contains 15 residues. CDR1 and CDR2 (germline): SGHVS, FQNEAQ. CDR3 region: CASSLWGRVNTEAFF. The CDR3 DNA is TGTGCCAGCAGCTTATGGGGTCGTGTGAACACTGAAGCTTTCTTT.

This clone was found a few times. The chain uses TRBV30 and TRBJ2-7, with 10 bases identical to TRBD2. Trimming removed 4 bases from V and 1 base from J; junction bases left unmatched: 4. Germline assignment: CDR1 GTSNPN and CDR2 SVGIG (reference sequence). This CDR3 contains 14 residues. In DNA form, the CDR3 reads TGTGCCTGGACTAGCGGGAGTGGGTCCTACGAGCAGTACTTC. Amino acids: CAWTSGSGSYEQYF.

In its sample, this clone was seen once. The CDR3 reads CASSLSLTAQETQYF. The CDR3 DNA follows: TGTGCCAGCAGCCTCTCTTTGACAGCACAAGAGACCCAGTACTTC. This chain uses TRBV13 with TRBJ2-5, with D perhaps matching TRBD1 (5 bases). The germline V and J ends were trimmed by 5 bases and 2 bases, with 15 bases remaining between them. Germline CDR1 is PRHDT and CDR2 is FYEKMQ (reference sequence). CDR3 length: 15 residues.

J is TRBJ1-3 and V is TRBV6-5; unclear D gene. The V gene lost 6 bases and the J gene lost 0 bases, with 12 bases spanning the gap. This CDR3 is built from 15 residues. Germline V CDR1 and CDR2: MNHEY, SVGAGI. The CDR3 region has the DNA TGTGCCAGCAGCCGACCGACGAGCTCTGGAAACACCATATATTTT. It specifies CASSRPTSSGNTIYF.

The chain combines TRBV6-5 with TRBJ2-7; TRBD1 aligns across 7 bases. The length of the CDR3 is 16 residues. V gave up 3 bases and J gave up 6 bases; unmatched junction bases: 14. Germline CDR1 reads MNHEY; CDR2 reads SVGAGI. In DNA, the CDR3 is TGTGCCAGCAGTTATTTGTCCAGGGGGTATCCCGGCGAGCAGTACTTC. Its translation is CASSYLSRGYPGEQYF.

The V and J genes are TRBV4-1 and TRBJ1-5; 7 nucleotides align to TRBD1. The CDR3 has 16 residues. Germline V gene lookup returns CDR1 MGHRA and CDR2 YSYEKL. The V gene end was trimmed by 2 bases and the J gene end by 2 bases; junction bases not matched to a gene: 6. The CDR3 DNA sequence: TGCGCCAGCAGCCAATCTGTAGGGGGCCGCAATCAGCCCCAGCATTTT. Translating gives CASSQSVGGRNQPQHF.

The chain links TRBV9 to TRBJ2-2; 10 bases align to TRBD2. In germline, CDR1 is SGDLS, CDR2 YYNGEE. The V segment lost 4 bases and the J segment 6 bases; nucleotides outside the gene matches: 9. The CDR3 is made up of 16 amino acids. CDR3 loop: CASSPRLAGVAGELFF. The CDR3 DNA sequence: TGTGCCAGCAGCCCACGCCTAGCGGGAGTCGCCGGGGAGCTGTTTTTT.

The chain has TRBV29-1 and TRBJ2-1; the D is unclear. Germline-derived CDR1 and CDR2 are SQVTM and ANQGSEA. This CDR3 region has 12 residues. With 8 bases removed from V and 3 bases from J, the gap between germline ends came to 11 bases. CDR3 DNA: TGCAGCCTTACGCGGAACTACAATGAGCAGTTCTTC. Translation: CSLTRNYNEQFF.

This clone appeared once. This chain uses TRBV9 with TRBJ2-3; possible D gene TRBD1, 6 bases. Germline values: CDR1 SGDLS, CDR2 YYNGEE. The germline V and J ends were trimmed by 2 bases and 6 bases, with 19 bases remaining between them. The CDR3 runs 16 residues. CDR3 DNA sequence: TGTGCCAGCAGCGTGGGACACCCACTTGCCCACGATACGCAGTATTTT. Protein: CASSVGHPLAHDTQYF.

This chain connects TRBV29-1 to TRBJ2-7; 8 positions match TRBD1. CDR1 and CDR2 (germline): SQVTM, ANQGSEA. CDR3 length: 13 amino acids. With 6 bases clipped from V and 6 bases from J, the junction kept 10 bases outside the gene matches. The chain's CDR3 is CSVHQGATGEQYF. CDR3 DNA sequence: TGCAGCGTGCACCAGGGGGCTACTGGCGAGCAGTACTTC.

This sequence joins TRBV25-1 and TRBJ1-1, with no clear D. The germline V and J ends were trimmed by 7 bases and 4 bases, with 13 bases remaining between them. Per germline, CDR1 MGHDK and CDR2 SYGVNS. The CDR3 covers 13 residues. CDR3 sequence reads: CASTSRVGTEAFF. The CDR3 nucleotides read TGTGCCAGCACAAGTCGGGTCGGCACTGAAGCTTTCTTT.

This clone has a handful of counts. The J gene is TRBJ2-1, the V gene TRBV6-5; TRBD1 is a possible D gene (6 bases). The germline V and J ends were trimmed by 6 bases and 10 bases, with 19 bases remaining between them. The CDR3 is made up of 14 amino acids. Germline values: CDR1 MNHEY, CDR2 SVGAGI. The CDR3 DNA follows: TGTGCCAGCAGGCCAACCGGGACATACGGCGAGCAGTTCTTC. Translating gives CASRPTGTYGEQFF.

This clone was observed a handful of times. The chain combines TRBV29-1 with TRBJ1-5; TRBD1 matches 8 bases. The length of the CDR3 is 13 residues. V shed 5 bases, J shed 6 bases, and the junction held 6 bases outside the gene matches. Per the germline V gene, CDR1 is SQVTM and CDR2 is ANQGSEA. CDR3 sequence reads: CSVNRGLGQPQHF. Here the CDR3 DNA reads TGCAGCGTTAACAGGGGGTTAGGTCAGCCCCAGCATTTT. Using reference TRBV29-1 and TRBJ1-5 for the parts outside the CDR3, the full variable domain is SAVISQKPSRDICQRGTSLTIQCQVDSQVTMMFWYRQQPGQSLTLIATANQGSEATYESGFVIDKFPISRPNLTFSTLTVSNMSPEDSSIYLCSVNRGLGQPQHFGDGTRLSIL.

The genes are TRBV11-2 and TRBJ2-4, with 7 bases matching TRBD1. This CDR3 is built from 15 residues. V shed 5 bases, J shed 4 bases, and the junction held 8 bases outside the gene matches. Germline V gene sequence: CDR1 SGHAT, CDR2 FQNNGV. The CDR3 loop reads CASSRTGTEKNIQYF. DNA for the CDR3: TGTGCCAGCAGCCGCACCGGGACAGAAAAAAACATTCAGTACTTC.

The V gene is TRBV4-3, the J gene TRBJ2-1; D perhaps matches TRBD2 (5 bases). Germline V CDR1 and CDR2: LGHNA, YSLEER. This CDR3 has 15 residues. Between the trimmed V and J ends, which lost 1 base and 7 bases, there was a span of 14 bases. CDR3 DNA sequence: TGCGCCAGCAGCCAAGCGGAGGCAGGACGGAATGAGCAGTTCTTC. Residues: CASSQAEAGRNEQFF.

The CDR3 region has the DNA TGTGCCAGCAGCTTAGTGGGGGATAGCACAGATACGCAGTATTTT. Protein: CASSLVGDSTDTQYF. The rearrangement joins TRBV11-2 to TRBJ2-3, with D perhaps matching TRBD1 or TRBD2 (5 bases each). The CDR3 loop spans 15 amino acids. CDR1 SGHAT and CDR2 FQNNGV come from the germline V gene. V was pared by 1 base and J by 0 bases, with 8 bases between.

This sequence joins TRBV10-2 and TRBJ1-1; 8 positions agree with TRBD1. J was trimmed by 11 bases and V by 5 bases; bases with no gene match: 10. In germline, CDR1 is WSHSY, CDR2 SAAADI. This CDR3 is 13 amino acids long. Written as DNA, the CDR3 is TGCGCCAGCAGTAGGACAGGGCGAATGGGGGCTTTCTTT. Translation: CASSRTGRMGAFF.

The chain combines TRBV29-1 with TRBJ2-7; perhaps TRBD1 as D (7 bases). CDR1 is SQVTM and CDR2 is ANQGSEA in the germline V gene. The CDR3 sequence is 11 residues long. The CDR3 DNA reads TGCAGTGGGCGGCAGGGGGGCTGGCAGTACTTC. It codes for CSGRQGGWQYF.